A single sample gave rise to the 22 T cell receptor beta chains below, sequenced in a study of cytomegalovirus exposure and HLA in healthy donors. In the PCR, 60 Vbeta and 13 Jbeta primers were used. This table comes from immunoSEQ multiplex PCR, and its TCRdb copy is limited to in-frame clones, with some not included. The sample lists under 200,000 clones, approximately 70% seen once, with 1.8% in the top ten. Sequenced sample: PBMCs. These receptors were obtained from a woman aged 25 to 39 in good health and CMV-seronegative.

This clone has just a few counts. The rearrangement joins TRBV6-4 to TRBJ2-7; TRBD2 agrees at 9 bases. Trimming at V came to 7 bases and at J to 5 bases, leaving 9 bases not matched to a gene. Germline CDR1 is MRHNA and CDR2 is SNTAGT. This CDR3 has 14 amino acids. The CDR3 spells CASIKGTSRHEQYF. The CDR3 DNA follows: TGTGCCAGCATCAAAGGGACTAGCAGGCACGAGCAGTACTTC.

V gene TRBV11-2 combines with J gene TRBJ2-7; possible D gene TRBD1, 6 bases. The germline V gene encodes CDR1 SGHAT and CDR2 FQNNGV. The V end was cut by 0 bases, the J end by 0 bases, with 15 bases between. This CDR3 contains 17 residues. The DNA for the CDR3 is TGTGCCAGCAGCTTAGATTCTGTCAGGGGCAGCTCCTACGAGCAGTACTTC. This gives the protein CASSLDSVRGSSYEQYF.

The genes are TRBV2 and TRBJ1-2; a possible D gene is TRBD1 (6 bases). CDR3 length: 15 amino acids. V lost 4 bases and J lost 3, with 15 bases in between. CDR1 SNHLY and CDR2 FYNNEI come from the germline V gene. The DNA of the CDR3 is TGTGCCAGCAGTGGACGCCGGGACATAGACTATGGCTACACCTTC. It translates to CASSGRRDIDYGYTF.

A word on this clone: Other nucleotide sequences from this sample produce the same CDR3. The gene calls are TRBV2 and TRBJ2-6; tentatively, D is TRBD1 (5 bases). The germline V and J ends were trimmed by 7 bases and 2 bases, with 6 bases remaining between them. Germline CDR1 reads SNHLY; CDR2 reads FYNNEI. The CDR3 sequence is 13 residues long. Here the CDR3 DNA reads TGTGCCAGCACCAGGGCTGGGGCCAACGTCCTGACTTTC. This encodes CASTRAGANVLTF.

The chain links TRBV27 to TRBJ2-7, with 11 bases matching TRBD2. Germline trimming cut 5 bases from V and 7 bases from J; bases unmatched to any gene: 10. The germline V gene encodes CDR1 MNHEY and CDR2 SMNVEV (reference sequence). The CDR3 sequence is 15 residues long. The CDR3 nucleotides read TGTGCCAGCAGTCCCGCTAGCGGGAGGTGGTGGGAGCAGTACTTC. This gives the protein CASSPASGRWWEQYF.

For the CDR3, the DNA is TGTGCCAGCAGTGACCACTCGTTAAAACAGCCCCAGCATTTT. Its protein product is CASSDHSLKQPQHF. The chain is built from TRBV6-1 and TRBJ1-5; D gene unclear. This CDR3 has 14 residues. V was clipped by 3 bases and J by 7 bases, with 13 bases between them. From germline, CDR1 is MNHNS and CDR2 SASEGT.

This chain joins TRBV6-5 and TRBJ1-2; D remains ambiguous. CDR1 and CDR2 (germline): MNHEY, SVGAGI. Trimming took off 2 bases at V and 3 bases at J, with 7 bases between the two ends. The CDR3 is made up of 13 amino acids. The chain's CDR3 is CASSYGGYYGYTF. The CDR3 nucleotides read TGTGCCAGCAGTTACGGCGGCTACTATGGCTACACCTTC.

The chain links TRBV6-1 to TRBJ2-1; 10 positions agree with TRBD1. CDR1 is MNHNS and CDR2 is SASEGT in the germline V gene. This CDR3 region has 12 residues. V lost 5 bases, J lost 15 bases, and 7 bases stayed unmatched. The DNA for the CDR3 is TGTGCCAGCAGTACCCCGGGACAGGGGTCGTTCTTC. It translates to CASSTPGQGSFF.

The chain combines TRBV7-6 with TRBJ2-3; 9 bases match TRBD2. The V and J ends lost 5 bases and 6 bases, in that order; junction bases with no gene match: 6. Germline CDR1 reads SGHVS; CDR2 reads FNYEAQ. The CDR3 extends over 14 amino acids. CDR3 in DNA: TGTGCCAGCAGCACCTGGACTAGCGTGGATACGCAGTATTTT. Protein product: CASSTWTSVDTQYF. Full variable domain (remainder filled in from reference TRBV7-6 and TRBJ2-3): GAGVSQSPRYKVTKRGQDVALRCDPISGHVSLYWYRQALGQGPEFLTYFNYEAQQDKSGLPNDRFSAERPEGSISTLTIQRTEQRDSAMYRCASSTWTSVDTQYFGPGTRLTVL.

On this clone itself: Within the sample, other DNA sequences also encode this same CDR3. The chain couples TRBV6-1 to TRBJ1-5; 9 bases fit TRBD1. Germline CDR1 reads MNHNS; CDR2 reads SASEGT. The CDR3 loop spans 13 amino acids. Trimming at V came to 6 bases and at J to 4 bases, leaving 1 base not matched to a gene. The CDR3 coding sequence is TGTGCCAGCAGGGGGACAGGGAATCAGCCCCAGCATTTT. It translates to CASRGTGNQPQHF.

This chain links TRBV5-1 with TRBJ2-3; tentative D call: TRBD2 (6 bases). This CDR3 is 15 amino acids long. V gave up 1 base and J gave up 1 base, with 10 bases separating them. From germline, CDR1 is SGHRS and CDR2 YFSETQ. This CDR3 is CASSLTSSRTDTQYF. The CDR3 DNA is TGCGCCAGCAGCTTGACTAGCTCACGCACAGATACGCAGTATTTT.

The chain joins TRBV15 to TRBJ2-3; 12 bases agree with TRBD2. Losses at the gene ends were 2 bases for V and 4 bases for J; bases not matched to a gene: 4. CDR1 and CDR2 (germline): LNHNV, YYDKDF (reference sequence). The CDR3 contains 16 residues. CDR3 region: CATSRLRLAGADTQYF. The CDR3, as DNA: TGTGCCACCAGCAGACTCCGACTAGCGGGAGCAGATACGCAGTATTTT.

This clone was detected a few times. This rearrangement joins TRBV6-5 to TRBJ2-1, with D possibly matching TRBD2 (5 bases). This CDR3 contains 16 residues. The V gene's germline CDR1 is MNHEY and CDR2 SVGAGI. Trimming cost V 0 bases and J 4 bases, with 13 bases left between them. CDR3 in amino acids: CASSYSGSSWYNEQFF. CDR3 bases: TGTGCCAGCAGTTACTCGGGTTCTAGCTGGTACAATGAGCAGTTCTTC.

CDR3 sequence: CASTGPTGWETQYF. The CDR3 DNA reads TGTGCCAGCACAGGACCAACGGGGTGGGAGACCCAGTACTTC. The chain combines TRBV5-6 with TRBJ2-5, with D tentatively TRBD2 (5 bases). The CDR3 contains 14 residues. V lost 6 bases and J lost 5, with 17 bases in between. The germline V gene encodes CDR1 SGHDT and CDR2 YYEEEE.

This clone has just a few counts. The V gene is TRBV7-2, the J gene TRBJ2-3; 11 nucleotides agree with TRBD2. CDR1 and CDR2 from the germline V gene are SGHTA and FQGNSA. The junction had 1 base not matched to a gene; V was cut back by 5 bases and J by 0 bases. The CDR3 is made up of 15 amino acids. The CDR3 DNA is TGTGCCAGCAGCCCTAGCGGGGGGAGCACAGATACGCAGTATTTT. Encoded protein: CASSPSGGSTDTQYF.

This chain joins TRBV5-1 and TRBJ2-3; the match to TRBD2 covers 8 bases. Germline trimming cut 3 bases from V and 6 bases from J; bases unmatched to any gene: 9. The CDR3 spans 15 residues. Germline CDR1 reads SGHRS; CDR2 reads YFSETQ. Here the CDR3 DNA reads TGCGCCAGCAGCTATCGGGCGGGAGGTGGCGATACGCAGTATTTT. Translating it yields CASSYRAGGGDTQYF.

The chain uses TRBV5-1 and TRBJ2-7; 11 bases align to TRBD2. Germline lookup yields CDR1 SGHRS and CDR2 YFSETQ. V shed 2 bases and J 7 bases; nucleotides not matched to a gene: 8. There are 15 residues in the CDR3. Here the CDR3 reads CASSLTSGSSTEQYF. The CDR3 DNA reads TGCGCCAGCAGCTTAACTAGCGGGAGCTCCACGGAGCAGTACTTC.

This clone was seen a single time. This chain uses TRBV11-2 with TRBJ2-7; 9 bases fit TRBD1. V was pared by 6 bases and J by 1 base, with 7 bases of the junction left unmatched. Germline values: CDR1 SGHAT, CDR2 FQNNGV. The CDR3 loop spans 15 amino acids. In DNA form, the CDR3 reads TGTGCCAGCAGTTTCCGGGACAGGGCTTCCTACGAGCAGTACTTC. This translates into CASSFRDRASYEQYF.

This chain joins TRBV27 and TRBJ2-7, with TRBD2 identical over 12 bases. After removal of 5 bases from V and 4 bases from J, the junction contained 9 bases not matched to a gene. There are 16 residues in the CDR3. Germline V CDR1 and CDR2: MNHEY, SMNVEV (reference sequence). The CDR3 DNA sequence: TGTGCCAGCAGTCCTCATCGGACTAGCGGGGAGTACGAGCAGTACTTC. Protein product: CASSPHRTSGEYEQYF.

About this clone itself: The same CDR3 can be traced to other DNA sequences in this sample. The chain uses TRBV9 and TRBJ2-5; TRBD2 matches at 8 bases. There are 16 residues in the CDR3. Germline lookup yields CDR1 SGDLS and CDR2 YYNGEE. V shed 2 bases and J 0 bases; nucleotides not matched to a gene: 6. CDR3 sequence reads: CASSVGVAGHQETQYF. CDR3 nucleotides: TGTGCCAGCAGCGTGGGGGTAGCGGGGCACCAAGAGACCCAGTACTTC.

The CDR3 sequence: CASGRQGADTQYF. The CDR3 DNA reads as TGCGCCAGCGGGAGACAGGGAGCAGATACGCAGTATTTT. The chain joins TRBV5-1 to TRBJ2-3; TRBD1 matches at 7 bases. V was pared by 7 bases and J by 4 bases, with 6 bases of the junction left unmatched. CDR3 length equals 13 residues. From germline, CDR1 is SGHRS and CDR2 YFSETQ. Using reference TRBV5-1 and TRBJ2-3 for the parts outside the CDR3, the full variable domain is KAGVTQTPRYLIKTRGQQVTLSCSPISGHRSVSWYQQTPGQGLQFLFEYFSETQRNKGNFPGRFSGRQFSNSRSEMNVSTLELGDSALYLCASGRQGADTQYFGPGTRLTVL.

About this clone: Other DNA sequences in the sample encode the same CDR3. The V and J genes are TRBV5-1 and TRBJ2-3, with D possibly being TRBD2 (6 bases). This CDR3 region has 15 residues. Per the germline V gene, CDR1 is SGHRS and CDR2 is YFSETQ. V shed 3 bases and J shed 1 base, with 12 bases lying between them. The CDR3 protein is CASSWGLGGTDTQYF. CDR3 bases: TGCGCCAGCAGCTGGGGACTCGGCGGCACAGATACGCAGTATTTT. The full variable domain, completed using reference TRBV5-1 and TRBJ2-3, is KAGVTQTPRYLIKTRGQQVTLSCSPISGHRSVSWYQQTPGQGLQFLFEYFSETQRNKGNFPGRFSGRQFSNSRSEMNVSTLELGDSALYLCASSWGLGGTDTQYFGPGTRLTVL.